Listed below are T cell receptor beta chains from one sample, sequenced in a study of response to subunit inactivated influenza vaccine. TCRdb re-called the RT-PCR reads with MiXCR, one entry per CDR3 protein. This table has 450,000 to 600,000 distinct CDR3 sequences, more than 15% appearing once. The source material was CD4+ T cells sorted from PBMCs, sampled roughly 24 months after vaccination. These receptors all stem from a man between 50 and 75 years old who received an inactivated influenza vaccine. Both conserved end residues are part of each CDR3. Fields, in order: clone size, V gene, D gene, CDR3 length, J gene, CDR3 protein, CDR3 DNA. A D gene is named only where the DNA matches it firmly. Some rows mark clone size as missing; the rest say once, few, many or name a class of expanded clone.

clone size: .; V gene: TRBV6-5; D gene: TRBD1; CDR3 length: 16; J gene: TRBJ2-3; CDR3 protein: CASSSHRGLITDTQYF; CDR3 DNA: TGTGCCAGCAGTTCCCACAGGGGCCTTATCACAGATACGCAGTATTTT
clone size: .; V gene: TRBV5-1; D gene: .; CDR3 length: 16; J gene: TRBJ2-1; CDR3 protein: CASKLAGRSPGREQFF; CDR3 DNA: TGCGCCAGTAAACTTGCGGGGCGTAGCCCTGGACGGGAGCAGTTCTTC
clone size: .; V gene: TRBV6-2/TRBV6-3; D gene: .; CDR3 length: 14; J gene: TRBJ1-1; CDR3 protein: CASRTPEWNTEAFF; CDR3 DNA: TGTGCCAGCAGAACTCCCGAATGGAATACTGAAGCTTTCTTT
clone size: few; V gene: TRBV24-1; D gene: .; CDR3 length: 13; J gene: TRBJ1-2; CDR3 protein: CATSERTGYGYTF; CDR3 DNA: TGTGCCACCAGTGAAAGGACGGGGTATGGCTACACCTTC
clone size: few; V gene: TRBV3-1; D gene: TRBD1; CDR3 length: 16; J gene: TRBJ1-2; CDR3 protein: CASSHLARDRNYGYTF; CDR3 DNA: TGTGCCAGCAGCCACCTGGCCCGGGACAGGAACTATGGCTACACCTTC
clone size: .; V gene: TRBV5-1; D gene: .; CDR3 length: 16; J gene: TRBJ1-1; CDR3 protein: CASSLGPAGENTEAFF; CDR3 DNA: TGCGCCAGCAGCTTGGGTCCGGCAGGAGAAAACACTGAAGCTTTCTTT
clone size: few; V gene: TRBV29-1; D gene: .; CDR3 length: 14; J gene: TRBJ2-2; CDR3 protein: CSVGTASNTGELFF; CDR3 DNA: TGCAGCGTTGGGACAGCCTCGAACACCGGGGAGCTGTTTTTT
clone size: few; V gene: TRBV28; D gene: TRBD2; CDR3 length: 16; J gene: TRBJ2-5; CDR3 protein: CASRDYFLGLQETQYF; CDR3 DNA: TGTGCCAGCCGGGACTACTTTCTCGGCCTTCAAGAGACCCAGTACTTC
clone size: .; V gene: TRBV7-2; D gene: .; CDR3 length: 14; J gene: TRBJ2-5; CDR3 protein: CASSLDHRQETQYF; CDR3 DNA: TGTGCCAGCAGCTTAGACCACAGGCAAGAGACCCAGTACTTC
clone size: few; V gene: TRBV5-1; D gene: .; CDR3 length: 13; J gene: TRBJ2-5; CDR3 protein: CASSSLSDETQYF; CDR3 DNA: TGCGCCAGCAGCTCTCTTAGCGACGAGACCCAGTACTTC
clone size: .; V gene: TRBV6-6; D gene: .; CDR3 length: 13; J gene: TRBJ1-1; CDR3 protein: CASSYSKGQEAFF; CDR3 DNA: TGTGCCAGCAGTTACTCGAAAGGACAGGAAGCTTTCTTT
clone size: few; V gene: TRBV20-1; D gene: .; CDR3 length: 15; J gene: TRBJ2-3; CDR3 protein: CSARVAHWRTDTQYF; CDR3 DNA: TGCAGTGCTAGAGTGGCCCATTGGCGGACAGATACGCAGTATTTT
clone size: .; V gene: TRBV7-2; D gene: .; CDR3 length: 10; J gene: TRBJ2-1; CDR3 protein: CASGGNEQFF; CDR3 DNA: TGTGCCAGCGGAGGCAATGAGCAGTTCTTC
clone size: .; V gene: TRBV7-2; D gene: .; CDR3 length: 14; J gene: TRBJ2-3; CDR3 protein: CASNGGGLTDTQYF; CDR3 DNA: TGTGCCAGCAATGGGGGGGGCTTGACAGATACGCAGTATTTT
clone size: .; V gene: TRBV7-9; D gene: .; CDR3 length: 17; J gene: TRBJ2-6; CDR3 protein: CASSKLKQGTGANVLTF; CDR3 DNA: TGTGCCAGCAGCAAGTTGAAACAGGGAACTGGGGCCAACGTCCTGACTTTC
clone size: few; V gene: TRBV20-1; D gene: TRBD2; CDR3 length: 20; J gene: TRBJ2-3; CDR3 protein: CSASVPGTGLAGRSTDTQYF; CDR3 DNA: TGCAGTGCTAGTGTCCCCGGGACAGGACTAGCGGGACGTAGCACAGATACGCAGTATTTT
clone size: .; V gene: TRBV20-1; D gene: .; CDR3 length: 13; J gene: TRBJ1-1; CDR3 protein: CSAPREGYTEAFF; CDR3 DNA: TGCAGTGCCCCTCGGGAGGGGTACACTGAAGCTTTCTTT
clone size: few; V gene: TRBV14; D gene: .; CDR3 length: 13; J gene: TRBJ2-7; CDR3 protein: CASSQRIGYEQYF; CDR3 DNA: TGTGCCAGCAGCCAACGGATTGGCTACGAGCAGTACTTC
clone size: once; V gene: TRBV9; D gene: TRBD2; CDR3 length: 14; J gene: TRBJ2-2; CDR3 protein: CASSQGLGTGELFF; CDR3 DNA: TGTGCCAGCAGCCAGGGACTAGGAACCGGGGAGCTGTTTTTT
clone size: few; V gene: TRBV30; D gene: .; CDR3 length: 16; J gene: TRBJ2-1; CDR3 protein: CAWSVPQNARDNEQFF; CDR3 DNA: TGTGCCTGGAGTGTACCACAAAACGCGCGAGACAATGAGCAGTTCTTC
clone size: few; V gene: TRBV7-2; D gene: .; CDR3 length: 13; J gene: TRBJ2-7; CDR3 protein: CASSLVPLVEQYF; CDR3 DNA: TGTGCCAGCAGCTTAGTTCCCCTTGTCGAGCAGTACTTC
clone size: .; V gene: TRBV6-1; D gene: TRBD2; CDR3 length: 16; J gene: TRBJ2-3; CDR3 protein: CASSRRTSSSTDTQYF; CDR3 DNA: TGTGCCAGCAGCCGCAGGACTAGCTCTAGCACAGATACGCAGTATTTT
clone size: .; V gene: TRBV10-3; D gene: TRBD1; CDR3 length: 16; J gene: TRBJ1-5; CDR3 protein: CAISSGGLRTNQPQHF; CDR3 DNA: TGTGCCATCAGCTCAGGGGGCCTACGGACCAATCAGCCCCAGCATTTT
clone size: .; V gene: TRBV9; D gene: .; CDR3 length: 16; J gene: TRBJ1-4; CDR3 protein: CASSVGPTQGNEKLFF; CDR3 DNA: TGTGCCAGCAGCGTAGGACCCACCCAGGGCAATGAAAAACTGTTTTTT
clone size: few; V gene: TRBV4-2; D gene: TRBD2; CDR3 length: 16; J gene: TRBJ2-3; CDR3 protein: CASSQDPSGGADTQYF; CDR3 DNA: TGTGCCAGCAGCCAAGATCCTAGCGGGGGTGCAGATACGCAGTATTTT
clone size: few; V gene: TRBV12-3/TRBV12-4; D gene: .; CDR3 length: 14; J gene: TRBJ1-3; CDR3 protein: CASRERFSGNTIYF; CDR3 DNA: TGTGCCAGCAGGGAACGGTTCTCTGGAAACACCATATATTTT
clone size: .; V gene: TRBV29-1; D gene: .; CDR3 length: 13; J gene: TRBJ2-2; CDR3 protein: CSVGDTFTGELFF; CDR3 DNA: TGCAGCGTTGGTGACACCTTTACCGGGGAGCTGTTTTTT
clone size: few; V gene: TRBV24-1; D gene: .; CDR3 length: 14; J gene: TRBJ2-1; CDR3 protein: CATSISGPYNEQFF; CDR3 DNA: TGTGCCACCAGTATAAGCGGACCCTACAATGAGCAGTTCTTC
clone size: few; V gene: TRBV12-3/TRBV12-4; D gene: .; CDR3 length: 14; J gene: TRBJ1-2; CDR3 protein: CASSLGVQGGGYTF; CDR3 DNA: TGTGCCAGCAGTTTAGGGGTTCAGGGCGGTGGCTACACCTTC
clone size: many; V gene: TRBV29-1; D gene: .; CDR3 length: 12; J gene: TRBJ2-7; CDR3 protein: CSVVGTTYEQYF; CDR3 DNA: TGCAGCGTTGTCGGCACAACCTACGAGCAGTACTTC
clone size: .; V gene: TRBV5-4; D gene: .; CDR3 length: 13; J gene: TRBJ2-5; CDR3 protein: CASSHRGGETQYF; CDR3 DNA: TGTGCCAGCAGCCACAGGGGAGGAGAGACCCAGTACTTC
clone size: .; V gene: TRBV11-1; D gene: TRBD2; CDR3 length: 19; J gene: TRBJ2-1; CDR3 protein: CASSLAGGPGGGSYNEQFF; CDR3 DNA: TGTGCCAGCAGCTTAGCGGGAGGGCCTGGCGGGGGCTCCTACAATGAGCAGTTCTTC
clone size: many; V gene: TRBV4-1; D gene: TRBD1; CDR3 length: 16; J gene: TRBJ2-3; CDR3 protein: CASSQDSGGSTDTQYF; CDR3 DNA: TGCGCCAGCAGCCAAGATTCAGGGGGAAGCACAGATACGCAGTATTTT
clone size: .; V gene: TRBV7-8; D gene: .; CDR3 length: 15; J gene: TRBJ2-2; CDR3 protein: CASSRILANTGELFF; CDR3 DNA: TGTGCCAGCAGCCGAATCCTAGCGAACACCGGGGAGCTGTTTTTT
clone size: many; V gene: TRBV12-3/TRBV12-4; D gene: .; CDR3 length: 13; J gene: TRBJ2-2; CDR3 protein: CAGSQANAGELFF; CDR3 DNA: TGTGCCGGATCGCAGGCGAACGCCGGGGAGCTGTTTTTT
clone size: .; V gene: TRBV7-2; D gene: TRBD1; CDR3 length: 12; J gene: TRBJ2-4; CDR3 protein: CASSLDRVIQYF; CDR3 DNA: TGTGCCAGCAGCTTGGACAGGGTTATTCAGTACTTC
clone size: few; V gene: TRBV5-6; D gene: .; CDR3 length: 13; J gene: TRBJ2-7; CDR3 protein: CASRRQDGYEQYF; CDR3 DNA: TGTGCCAGCAGGCGGCAGGACGGCTACGAGCAGTACTTC
clone size: few; V gene: TRBV12-3/TRBV12-4; D gene: TRBD1; CDR3 length: 15; J gene: TRBJ2-7; CDR3 protein: CASSTAPGTGYAQYF; CDR3 DNA: TGTGCCAGCAGTACGGCCCCCGGGACAGGGTACGCGCAGTACTTC
clone size: .; V gene: TRBV9; D gene: TRBD2; CDR3 length: 16; J gene: TRBJ2-5; CDR3 protein: CASSPQRAGGLETQYF; CDR3 DNA: TGTGCCAGCAGCCCCCAGAGAGCGGGAGGGCTAGAGACCCAGTACTTC
clone size: .; V gene: TRBV29-1; D gene: TRBD1; CDR3 length: 12; J gene: TRBJ1-1; CDR3 protein: CSVGIRDRAAFF; CDR3 DNA: TGCAGCGTCGGCATCCGGGACAGGGCTGCTTTCTTT
clone size: .; V gene: TRBV3-1; D gene: TRBD2; CDR3 length: 15; J gene: TRBJ2-2; CDR3 protein: CASSHRLAGTGELFF; CDR3 DNA: TGTGCCAGCAGCCATAGACTAGCGGGGACCGGGGAGCTGTTTTTT
clone size: few; V gene: TRBV10-3; D gene: TRBD2; CDR3 length: 14; J gene: TRBJ2-7; CDR3 protein: CATRGLAGSYEQYF; CDR3 DNA: TGTGCCACCCGGGGACTAGCGGGTTCCTACGAGCAGTACTTC
clone size: many; V gene: TRBV20-1; D gene: .; CDR3 length: 12; J gene: TRBJ1-1; CDR3 protein: CSARQVNTEAFF; CDR3 DNA: TGCAGTGCGAGACAAGTGAACACTGAAGCTTTCTTT
clone size: .; V gene: TRBV4-3; D gene: TRBD2; CDR3 length: 16; J gene: TRBJ2-3; CDR3 protein: CASSQDSAGGRDTQYF; CDR3 DNA: TGCGCCAGCAGCCAAGATTCAGCGGGAGGGCGAGATACGCAGTATTTT
clone size: few; V gene: TRBV4-2; D gene: TRBD1; CDR3 length: 15; J gene: TRBJ1-1; CDR3 protein: CASSLGQAKNTEAFF; CDR3 DNA: TGTGCCAGCAGCCTTGGACAGGCCAAGAACACTGAAGCTTTCTTT
clone size: few; V gene: TRBV20-1; D gene: .; CDR3 length: 13; J gene: TRBJ2-6; CDR3 protein: CSAERAGANVLTF; CDR3 DNA: TGCAGTGCTGAGAGGGCTGGGGCCAACGTCCTGACTTTC
clone size: once; V gene: TRBV5-1; D gene: .; CDR3 length: 14; J gene: TRBJ2-5; CDR3 protein: CASGRGSEQETQYF; CDR3 DNA: TGCGCCAGCGGGCGGGGTTCGGAACAAGAGACCCAGTACTTC
clone size: .; V gene: TRBV27; D gene: .; CDR3 length: 15; J gene: TRBJ1-2; CDR3 protein: CASSLSVGGVVGYTF; CDR3 DNA: TGTGCCAGCAGTTTATCTGTGGGGGGTGTAGTTGGCTACACCTTC
clone size: .; V gene: TRBV3-1; D gene: TRBD1; CDR3 length: 15; J gene: TRBJ1-5; CDR3 protein: CASSQSTGGFQPQHF; CDR3 DNA: TGTGCCAGCAGCCAATCTACAGGGGGGTTTCAGCCCCAGCATTTT
clone size: few; V gene: TRBV4-2; D gene: .; CDR3 length: 15; J gene: TRBJ1-1; CDR3 protein: CASSQESSSLTEAFF; CDR3 DNA: TGTGCCAGCAGCCAAGAAAGCAGTAGCCTCACTGAAGCTTTCTTT
clone size: many; V gene: TRBV5-1; D gene: TRBD1; CDR3 length: 13; J gene: TRBJ2-5; CDR3 protein: CASSSRGLETQYF; CDR3 DNA: TGCGCCAGCAGCTCCAGGGGGCTCGAGACCCAGTACTTC
clone size: .; V gene: TRBV20-1; D gene: .; CDR3 length: 15; J gene: TRBJ2-1; CDR3 protein: CSARDLSKGYNEQFF; CDR3 DNA: TGCAGTGCTAGAGATCTTAGTAAGGGGTACAATGAGCAGTTCTTC
clone size: .; V gene: TRBV5-1; D gene: TRBD1; CDR3 length: 17; J gene: TRBJ1-3; CDR3 protein: CATLWGGQGSSGNTIYF; CDR3 DNA: TGCGCCACCCTTTGGGGGGGACAGGGCAGCTCTGGAAACACCATATATTTT